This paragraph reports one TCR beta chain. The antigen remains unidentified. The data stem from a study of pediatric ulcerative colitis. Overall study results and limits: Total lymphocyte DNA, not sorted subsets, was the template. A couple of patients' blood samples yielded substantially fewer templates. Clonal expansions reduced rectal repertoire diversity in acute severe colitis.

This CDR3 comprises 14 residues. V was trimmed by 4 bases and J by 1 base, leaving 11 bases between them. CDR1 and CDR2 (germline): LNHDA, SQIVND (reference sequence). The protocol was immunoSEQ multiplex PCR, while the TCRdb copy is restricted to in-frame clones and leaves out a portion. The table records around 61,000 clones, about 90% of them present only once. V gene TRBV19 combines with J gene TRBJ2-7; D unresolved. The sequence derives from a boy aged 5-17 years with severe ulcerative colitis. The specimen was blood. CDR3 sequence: CASSNKWGSYEQYF. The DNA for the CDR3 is TGTGCCAGTAGTAATAAGTGGGGTTCCTACGAGCAGTACTTC.